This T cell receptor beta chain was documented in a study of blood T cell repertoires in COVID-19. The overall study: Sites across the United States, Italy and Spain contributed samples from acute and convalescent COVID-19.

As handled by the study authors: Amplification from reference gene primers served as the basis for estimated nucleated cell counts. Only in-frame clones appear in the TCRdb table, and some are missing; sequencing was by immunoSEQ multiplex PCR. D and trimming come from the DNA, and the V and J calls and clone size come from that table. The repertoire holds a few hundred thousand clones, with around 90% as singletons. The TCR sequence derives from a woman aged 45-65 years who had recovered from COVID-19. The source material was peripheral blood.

CDR3 sequence reads: CAWRPGTGGNSNQPQHF. The CDR3 nucleotides are TGTGCCTGGAGACCCGGGACAGGGGGAAATAGCAATCAGCCCCAGCATTTT. V gene TRBV30 combines with J gene TRBJ1-5; TRBD1 matches 11 bases. This CDR3 is 17 amino acids long. CDR1 and CDR2 from the germline V gene are GTSNPN and SVGIG (reference sequence). The J segment lost 0 bases and the V segment lost 3 bases, leaving 7 bases of the junction unmatched.